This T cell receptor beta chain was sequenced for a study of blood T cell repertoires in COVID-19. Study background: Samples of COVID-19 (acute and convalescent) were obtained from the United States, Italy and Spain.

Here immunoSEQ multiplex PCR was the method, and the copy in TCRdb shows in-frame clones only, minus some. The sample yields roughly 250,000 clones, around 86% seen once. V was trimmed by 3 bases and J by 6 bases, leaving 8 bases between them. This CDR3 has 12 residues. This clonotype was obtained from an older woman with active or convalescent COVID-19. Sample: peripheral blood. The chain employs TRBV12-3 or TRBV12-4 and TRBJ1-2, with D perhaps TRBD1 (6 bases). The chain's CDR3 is CASSFPGDGYTF. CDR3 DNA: TGTGCCAGCAGTTTTCCAGGGGATGGCTACACCTTC.